This TCR beta chain originates from a study of cytomegalovirus exposure and HLA in healthy donors. The PCR employed 60 Vbeta primers together with 13 Jbeta primers. Sequencing was performed with immunoSEQ multiplex PCR; in TCRdb, only in-frame clones are kept and a portion is missing. Seen here are approximately 170,000 clones, 75% to 90% observed once, and the top ten hold 1%. Germline CDR1 MNHNS, CDR2 SASEGT. This CDR3 has 13 amino acids. V was pared by 6 bases and J by 8 bases, with 16 bases between. This receptor was taken from a boy between 2 and 10 years old in good health and CMV-seronegative. The V call is TRBV6-1, the J call TRBJ1-2; D remains unclear. Source material: PBMCs. The DNA of the CDR3 is TGTGCCAGCAGACTCTACGGTCCCGGGGGCTACACCTTC. It specifies CASRLYGPGGYTF.